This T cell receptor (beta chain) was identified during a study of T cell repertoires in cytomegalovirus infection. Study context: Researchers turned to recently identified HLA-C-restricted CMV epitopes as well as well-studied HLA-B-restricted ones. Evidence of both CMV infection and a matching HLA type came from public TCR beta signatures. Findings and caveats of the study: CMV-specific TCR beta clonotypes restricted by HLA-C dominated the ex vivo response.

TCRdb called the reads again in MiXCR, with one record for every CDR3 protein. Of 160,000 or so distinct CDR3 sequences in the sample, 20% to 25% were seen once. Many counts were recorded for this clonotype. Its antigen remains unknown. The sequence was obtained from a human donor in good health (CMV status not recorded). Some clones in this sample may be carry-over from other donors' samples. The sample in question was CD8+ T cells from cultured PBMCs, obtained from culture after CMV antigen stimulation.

The CDR3 DNA sequence: TGTGCCTGGAGTGTACGGGTTGGGGGGGGAGGGAACACTGAAGCTTTCTTT. It is translated as CAWSVRVGGGGNTEAFF. The chain joins TRBV30 to TRBJ1-1; tentative D call: TRBD1 (5 bases). V was cut by 0 bases and J by 1 base, with 18 bases left in between. CDR3 length: 17 residues. The V gene's germline CDR1 is GTSNPN and CDR2 SVGIG (reference sequence).